This T cell receptor beta chain is drawn from a study of OX40 agonist ivuxolimab in advanced cancers. About the research overall: Patients' therapy was ivuxolimab, an antibody that acts as an agonist of OX40 (CD134).

Generated by immunoSEQ multiplex PCR, the TCRdb table keeps only in-frame clones and is missing some. The profile shows over 85,000 clones, 93% of them singletons. The germline gives CDR1 SNHLY, CDR2 FYNNEI. The CDR3 contains 13 residues. The genes are TRBV2 and TRBJ1-5; possible D gene TRBD1, 5 bases. The sample consisted of CD4+ or CD8+ T cells sorted from blood, taken in a trial of the OX40 agonist ivuxolimab. The sequence was obtained from an adult with an advanced solid tumor such as melanoma, head and neck, liver or kidney cancer. This CDR3 reads CACRGWSNQPQHF. The DNA of the CDR3 is TGTGCTTGTCGGGGCTGGAGCAATCAGCCCCAGCATTTT.